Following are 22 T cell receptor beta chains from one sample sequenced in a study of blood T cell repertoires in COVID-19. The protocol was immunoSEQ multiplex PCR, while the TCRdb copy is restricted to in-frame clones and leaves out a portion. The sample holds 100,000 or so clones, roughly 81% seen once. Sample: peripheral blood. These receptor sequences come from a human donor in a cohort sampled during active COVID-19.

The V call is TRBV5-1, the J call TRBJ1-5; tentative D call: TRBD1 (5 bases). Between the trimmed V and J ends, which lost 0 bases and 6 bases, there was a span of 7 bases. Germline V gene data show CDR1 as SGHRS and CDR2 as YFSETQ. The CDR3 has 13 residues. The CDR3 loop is CASSLEGSQPQHF. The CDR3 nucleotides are TGCGCCAGCAGCTTGGAGGGGTCTCAGCCCCAGCATTTT.

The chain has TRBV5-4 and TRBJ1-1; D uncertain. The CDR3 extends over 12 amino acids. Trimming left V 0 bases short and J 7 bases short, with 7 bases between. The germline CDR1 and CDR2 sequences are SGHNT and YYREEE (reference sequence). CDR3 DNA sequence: TGTGCCAGCAGCTTGGAATCCCATGAAGCTTTCTTT. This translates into CASSLESHEAFF.

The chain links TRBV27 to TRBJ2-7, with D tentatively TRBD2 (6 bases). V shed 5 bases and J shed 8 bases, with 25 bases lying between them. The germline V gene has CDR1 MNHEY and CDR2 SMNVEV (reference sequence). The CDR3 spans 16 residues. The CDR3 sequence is CASSPSSGESTYQQYF. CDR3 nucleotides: TGTGCCAGCAGTCCCTCGTCGGGGGAGTCAACTTATCAGCAGTACTTC.

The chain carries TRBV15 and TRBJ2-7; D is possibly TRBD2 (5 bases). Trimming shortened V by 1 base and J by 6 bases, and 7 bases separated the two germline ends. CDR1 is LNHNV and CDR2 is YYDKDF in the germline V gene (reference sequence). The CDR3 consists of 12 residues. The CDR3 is CATSRAAGEQYF. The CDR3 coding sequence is TGTGCCACCAGCAGAGCGGCGGGCGAGCAGTACTTC.

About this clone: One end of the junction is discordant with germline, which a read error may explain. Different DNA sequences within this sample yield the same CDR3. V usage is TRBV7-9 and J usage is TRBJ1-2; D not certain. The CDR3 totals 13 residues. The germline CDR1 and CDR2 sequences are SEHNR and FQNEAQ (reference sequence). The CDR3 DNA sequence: TGCGCCAGCAGCTCGTTGACACCTGATCGCTACACCTTC. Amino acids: CASSSLTPDRYTF.

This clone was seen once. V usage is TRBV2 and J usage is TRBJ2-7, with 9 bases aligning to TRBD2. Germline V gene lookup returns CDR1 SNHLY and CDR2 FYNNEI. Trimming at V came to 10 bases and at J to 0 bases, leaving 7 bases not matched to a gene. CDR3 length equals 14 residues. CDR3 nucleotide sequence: TGTGCCACCCAGGGACTAGCAGCCTCCTACGAGCAGTACTTC. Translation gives CATQGLAASYEQYF. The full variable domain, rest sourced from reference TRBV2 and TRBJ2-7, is EPEVTQTPSHQVTQMGQEVILRCVPISNHLYFYWYRQILGQKVEFLVSFYNNEISEKSEIFDDQFSVERPDGSNFTLKIRSTKLEDSAMYFCATQGLAASYEQYFGPGTRLTVT.

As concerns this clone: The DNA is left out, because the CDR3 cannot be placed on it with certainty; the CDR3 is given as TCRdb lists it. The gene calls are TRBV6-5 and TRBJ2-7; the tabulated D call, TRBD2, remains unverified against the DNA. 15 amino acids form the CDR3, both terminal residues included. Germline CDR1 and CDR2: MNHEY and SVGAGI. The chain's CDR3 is CASTSGLAGNDEQYF.

This chain's CDR3 is CASSLYQSNTEAFF. For the CDR3, the DNA is TGTGCCAGCAGTTTATACCAGTCGAACACTGAAGCTTTCTTT. The V gene is TRBV27, the J gene TRBJ1-1, with D uncertain. Per germline, CDR1 MNHEY and CDR2 SMNVEV (reference sequence). The CDR3 has 14 amino acids. V was trimmed by 1 base and J by 1 base, leaving 7 bases between them.

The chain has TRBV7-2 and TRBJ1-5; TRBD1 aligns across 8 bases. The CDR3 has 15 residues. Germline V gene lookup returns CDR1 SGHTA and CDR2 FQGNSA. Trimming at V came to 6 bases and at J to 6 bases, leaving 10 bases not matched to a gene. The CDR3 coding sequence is TGTGCCAGCAGTTTGTCAGGGGGCGGCTTTCAGCCCCAGCATTTT. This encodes CASSLSGGGFQPQHF.

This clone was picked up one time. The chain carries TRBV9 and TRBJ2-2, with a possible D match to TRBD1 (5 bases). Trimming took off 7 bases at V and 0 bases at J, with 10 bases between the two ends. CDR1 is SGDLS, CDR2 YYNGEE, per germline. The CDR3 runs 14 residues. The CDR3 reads CASGASANTGELFF. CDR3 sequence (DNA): TGTGCCAGCGGGGCCTCCGCGAACACCGGGGAGCTGTTTTTT.

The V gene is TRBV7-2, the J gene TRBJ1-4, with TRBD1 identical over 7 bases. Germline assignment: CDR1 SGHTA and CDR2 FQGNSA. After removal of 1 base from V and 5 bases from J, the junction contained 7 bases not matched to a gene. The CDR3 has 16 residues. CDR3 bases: TGTGCCAGCAGCTTAGACTTCACACAGGGGAATGAAAAACTGTTTTTT. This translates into CASSLDFTQGNEKLFF.

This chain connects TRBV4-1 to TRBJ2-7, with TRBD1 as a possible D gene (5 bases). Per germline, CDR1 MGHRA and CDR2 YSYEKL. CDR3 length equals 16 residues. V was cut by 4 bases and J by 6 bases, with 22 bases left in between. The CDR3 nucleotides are TGCGCCAGCAGCCTTCGCACAGCTGAACAGGCCTTCGAGCAGTACTTC. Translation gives CASSLRTAEQAFEQYF.

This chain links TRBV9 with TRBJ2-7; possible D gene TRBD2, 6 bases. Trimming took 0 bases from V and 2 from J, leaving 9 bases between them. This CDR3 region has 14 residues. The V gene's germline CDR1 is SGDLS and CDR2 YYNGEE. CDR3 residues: CASSVGTNPYEQYF. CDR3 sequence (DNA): TGTGCCAGCAGCGTAGGGACTAATCCCTACGAGCAGTACTTC.

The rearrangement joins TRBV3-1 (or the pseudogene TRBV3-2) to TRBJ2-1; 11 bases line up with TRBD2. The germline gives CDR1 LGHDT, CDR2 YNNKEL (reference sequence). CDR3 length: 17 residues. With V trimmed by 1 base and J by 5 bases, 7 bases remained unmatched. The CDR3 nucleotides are TGTGCCAGCAGCCAAGTTCCCGGGACTAGCGGAAACAATGAGCAGTTCTTC. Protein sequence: CASSQVPGTSGNNEQFF.

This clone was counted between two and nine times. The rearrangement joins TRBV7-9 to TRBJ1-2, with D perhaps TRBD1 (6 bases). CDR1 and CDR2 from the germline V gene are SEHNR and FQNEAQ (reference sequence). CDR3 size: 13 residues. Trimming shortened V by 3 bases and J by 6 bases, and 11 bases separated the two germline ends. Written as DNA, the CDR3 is TGTGCCAGCAGCTTTCAGGGGCCCCATGGCTACACCTTC. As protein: CASSFQGPHGYTF.

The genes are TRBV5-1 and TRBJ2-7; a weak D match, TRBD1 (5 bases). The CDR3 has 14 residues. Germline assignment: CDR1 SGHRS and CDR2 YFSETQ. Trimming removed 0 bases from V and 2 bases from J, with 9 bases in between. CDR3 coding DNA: TGCGCCAGCAGCTTGGAGGGGCAACCCTACGAGCAGTACTTC. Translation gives CASSLEGQPYEQYF.

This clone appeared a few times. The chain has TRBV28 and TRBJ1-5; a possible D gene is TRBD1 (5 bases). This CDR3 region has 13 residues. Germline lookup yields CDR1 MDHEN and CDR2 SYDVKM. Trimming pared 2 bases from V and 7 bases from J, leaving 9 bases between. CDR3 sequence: CASSLRGRQPQHF. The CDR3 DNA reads TGTGCCAGCAGTTTAAGGGGTAGACAGCCCCAGCATTTT.

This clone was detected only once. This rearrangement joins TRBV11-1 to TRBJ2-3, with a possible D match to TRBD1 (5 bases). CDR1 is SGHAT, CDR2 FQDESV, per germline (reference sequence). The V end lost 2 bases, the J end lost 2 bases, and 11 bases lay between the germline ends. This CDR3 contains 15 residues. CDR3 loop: CASSLLGQNTDTQYF. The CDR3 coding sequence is TGTGCCAGCAGCTTATTGGGGCAGAACACAGATACGCAGTATTTT.

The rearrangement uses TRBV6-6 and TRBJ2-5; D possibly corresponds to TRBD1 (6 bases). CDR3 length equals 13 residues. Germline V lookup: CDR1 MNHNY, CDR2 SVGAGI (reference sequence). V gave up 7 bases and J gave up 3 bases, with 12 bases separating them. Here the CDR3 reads CASIRTAKETQYF. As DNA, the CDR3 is TGTGCCAGCATCAGGACAGCAAAAGAGACCCAGTACTTC.

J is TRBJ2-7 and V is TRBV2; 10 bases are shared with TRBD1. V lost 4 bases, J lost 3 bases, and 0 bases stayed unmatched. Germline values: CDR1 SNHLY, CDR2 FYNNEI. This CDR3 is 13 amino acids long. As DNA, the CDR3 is TGTGCCAGCAGTGGGACAGGGGGCTACGAGCAGTACTTC. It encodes CASSGTGGYEQYF.

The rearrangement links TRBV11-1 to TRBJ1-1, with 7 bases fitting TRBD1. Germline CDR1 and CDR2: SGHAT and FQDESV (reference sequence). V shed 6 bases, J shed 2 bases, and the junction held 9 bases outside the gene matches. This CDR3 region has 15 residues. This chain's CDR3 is CASSTFDRVNTEAFF. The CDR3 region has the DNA TGTGCCAGCAGTACCTTCGACAGGGTCAACACTGAAGCTTTCTTT.

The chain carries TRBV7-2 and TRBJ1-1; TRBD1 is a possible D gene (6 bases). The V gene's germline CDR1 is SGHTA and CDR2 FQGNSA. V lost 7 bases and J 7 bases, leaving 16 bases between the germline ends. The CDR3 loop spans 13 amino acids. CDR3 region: CASTRRGQFEAFF. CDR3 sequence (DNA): TGTGCCAGCACCCGCCGCGGACAGTTTGAAGCTTTCTTT.